This T cell receptor beta chain appears in the sequencing data of a study of blood T cell repertoires in COVID-19. Study summary: Samples came from the United States, Italy and Spain, spanning acute and convalescent COVID-19. PBMCs, B-cell-depleted T cells, or T cells were the source of the cDNA or gDNA that made up the material.

In the source study's methods: Reference gene primer amplification gave estimated nucleated cell counts. Profiling relied on immunoSEQ multiplex PCR, and the TCRdb table lists in-frame clones only, not all of them. Clone size and the V and J calls come from that table; the DNA yielded D and trimming. The repertoire holds about 260,000 clones, with about 89% as singletons. The CDR3 covers 15 residues. Deletions cut 3 bases from V and 7 bases from J, with 16 bases between. Germline V gene sequence: CDR1 LNHNV, CDR2 YYDKDF (reference sequence). The origin of this receptor is a man in his forties who had recovered from COVID-19. Input material: peripheral blood. This chain joins TRBV15 and TRBJ2-1; TRBD2 might be the D (6 bases). The chain's CDR3 is CATSRAGTGINEQFF. The CDR3, as DNA: TGTGCCACCAGCAGGGCCGGGACTGGAATAAATGAGCAGTTCTTC.